This record concerns one T cell receptor beta chain sequence. Primers included in the PCR were 60 Vbeta and 13 Jbeta primers. Assay: immunoSEQ multiplex PCR; the TCRdb copy retains only in-frame clones and omits some. The repertoire holds 180,000 or so clones, with 70% to 85% as singletons. Trimming stripped 4 bases from V and 4 bases from J, with 6 bases between. CDR1 is LNHDA and CDR2 is SQIVND in the germline V gene (reference sequence). The CDR3 is 12 residues long. These data come from a study of cytomegalovirus exposure and HLA in healthy donors. The source material was PBMCs. The clonotype originates from a boy aged 2 to 10 in good health and CMV-seronegative. V gene TRBV19 combines with J gene TRBJ2-3, with D possibly being TRBD1 (6 bases). Written as DNA, the CDR3 is TGTGCCAGTAGTACAGGGGCAGATACGCAGTATTTT. Its protein is CASSTGADTQYF.